Shown below are 21 T cell receptor beta chains from a single sample sequenced in a study of PD-1 blockade in classical Hodgkin lymphoma. Time point in this sample: cycle 4 day 1 (C4D1), after more than five weeks of nivolumab. Every patient relapsed after autologous stem cell transplantation, and brentuximab vedotin exposure varied. Using immunoSEQ multiplex PCR, the repertoire was profiled, and TCRdb retains in-frame clones only, with some absent. The data hold about 60,000 clones, with approximately 90% observed a single time. Sequenced material: peripheral blood mononuclear cells (PBMCs), taken before the fourth cycle of nivolumab. All receptors come from a human donor with classical Hodgkin lymphoma.

CDR3 region: CASSRALVGWGNTIYF. In nucleotides, the CDR3 is TGCGCCAGCAGCCGAGCCCTCGTAGGGTGGGGAAACACCATATATTTT. The V gene is TRBV4-1, the J gene TRBJ1-3; D is unclear. The CDR3 sequence is 16 residues long. V gave up 4 bases and J gave up 4 bases, with 17 bases separating them. The V gene's germline CDR1 is MGHRA and CDR2 YSYEKL.

The V and J genes are TRBV28 and TRBJ2-7; 9 nucleotides agree with TRBD1. V lost 6 bases and J lost 3; bases outside the gene matches: 9. Germline V CDR1 and CDR2: MDHEN, SYDVKM. CDR3 length equals 15 residues. The CDR3 sequence: CASSYRGLTNYEQYF. Here the CDR3 DNA reads TGTGCCAGCAGCTACAGGGGGCTGACGAACTACGAGCAGTACTTC.

CDR3: CASSSGTSGYEQYF. The CDR3, as DNA: TGTGCCAGCAGCTCCGGGACTAGCGGCTACGAGCAGTACTTC. The chain recombines TRBV4-2 with TRBJ2-7; 11 bases agree with TRBD2. The trim removed 5 bases at V and 3 bases at J, leaving 3 bases unmatched. The CDR3 length is 14 residues. In germline, CDR1 is LGHNA, CDR2 YNFKEQ.

This clone was counted a single time. The chain employs TRBV4-2 and TRBJ2-7; D remains ambiguous. Germline CDR1 reads LGHNA; CDR2 reads YNFKEQ. V was pared by 0 bases and J by 7 bases, with 7 bases between. The CDR3 consists of 12 residues. CDR3 protein: CASSQESREQYF. The CDR3 coding sequence is TGTGCCAGCAGCCAAGAGTCTCGAGAGCAGTACTTC.

The chain uses TRBV27 and TRBJ1-1; D not certain. This CDR3 has 16 amino acids. Germline V gene sequence: CDR1 MNHEY, CDR2 SMNVEV (reference sequence). The germline V and J ends were trimmed by 2 bases and 4 bases, with 17 bases remaining between them. The CDR3 here is CASSLSAGGWSTEAFF. CDR3 sequence (DNA): TGTGCCAGCAGTTTAAGTGCGGGAGGTTGGAGCACTGAAGCTTTCTTT.

The chain combines TRBV5-5 with TRBJ2-3; 8 bases fit TRBD2. The CDR3 is made up of 17 amino acids. Losses at the gene ends were 1 base for V and 2 bases for J; bases not matched to a gene: 9. Germline CDR1 reads SGHKS; CDR2 reads YYEKEE (reference sequence). Here the CDR3 reads CASSLFSAGAFTDTQYF. The CDR3 nucleotides read TGTGCCAGCAGCTTGTTTTCAGCGGGGGCCTTCACAGATACGCAGTATTTT.

This chain connects TRBV28 to TRBJ2-5; D is perhaps TRBD2 (6 bases). The CDR3 contains 18 residues. Germline V gene lookup returns CDR1 MDHEN and CDR2 SYDVKM. V was pared by 7 bases and J by 2 bases, with 26 bases between. The CDR3: CASTLGRGSGRAQETQYF. Here the CDR3 DNA reads TGTGCCAGCACCCTAGGGCGGGGCTCGGGAAGGGCTCAAGAGACCCAGTACTTC.

This clone has a handful of counts. The V gene is TRBV4-1, the J gene TRBJ2-7; TRBD1 matches 11 bases. V lost 0 bases to trimming and J lost 6 bases; unmatched junction nucleotides: 7. Germline V gene data show CDR1 as MGHRA and CDR2 as YSYEKL. The CDR3 totals 16 residues. In DNA form, the CDR3 reads TGCGCCAGCAGCCAAGAATCCGGACAGGGGGCAGGCGAGCAGTACTTC. It translates to CASSQESGQGAGEQYF.

Here the CDR3 reads CASSKTASSYEQYF. DNA for the CDR3: TGTGCCAGCTCAAAGACAGCCAGCTCCTACGAGCAGTACTTC. This chain links TRBV18 with TRBJ2-7; D might be TRBD1 (5 bases). Trimming removed 5 bases at V and 0 bases at J, with 11 bases between. The CDR3 has 14 amino acids. The germline CDR1 and CDR2 sequences are KGHSH and LQKENI.

The rearrangement links TRBV27 to TRBJ2-7; either TRBD1 or TRBD2 may supply D (5 bases each). The CDR3 sequence is 16 residues long. Germline assignment: CDR1 MNHEY and CDR2 SMNVEV (reference sequence). V was clipped by 5 bases and J by 5 bases, with 22 bases between them. In DNA form, the CDR3 reads TGTGCCAGCAGTATGAAATCCGGGACGCCCCTCGACGAGCAGTACTTC. Translation gives CASSMKSGTPLDEQYF.

The CDR3 DNA is TGTGCCAGCAGCCCCCTGACTAGCGGGGGGTTGGAGACCCAGTACTTC. Residues: CASSPLTSGGLETQYF. The chain uses TRBV4-2 and TRBJ2-5; the match to TRBD2 covers 13 bases. The CDR3 loop spans 16 amino acids. V gave up 4 bases and J gave up 5 bases; unmatched junction bases: 7. The germline gives CDR1 LGHNA, CDR2 YNFKEQ.

The V gene is TRBV27, the J gene TRBJ2-3, with D maybe TRBD2 (5 bases). CDR1 and CDR2 from the germline V gene are MNHEY and SMNVEV (reference sequence). Trimming stripped 4 bases from V and 2 bases from J, with 16 bases between. The CDR3 runs to 16 residues. DNA for the CDR3: TGTGCCAGCAGTTCGTTTACTAGTTTTCCCACAGATACGCAGTATTTT. This translates into CASSSFTSFPTDTQYF.

This chain joins TRBV5-1 and TRBJ2-1; possibly TRBD1 for D (5 bases). V lost 6 bases and J lost 8, with 6 bases in between. The germline gives CDR1 SGHRS, CDR2 YFSETQ. The CDR3 contains 10 residues. CDR3 sequence (DNA): TGCGCCAGCAAAGGGGATGAGCAGTTCTTC. Protein: CASKGDEQFF. The full variable domain, in which reference TRBV5-1 and TRBJ2-1 provide the parts outside the CDR3, is KAGVTQTPRYLIKTRGQQVTLSCSPISGHRSVSWYQQTPGQGLQFLFEYFSETQRNKGNFPGRFSGRQFSNSRSEMNVSTLELGDSALYLCASKGDEQFFGPGTRLTVL.

Turning to this clone: One end of the junction does not line up with germline, which may come from a read error. This chain links TRBV7-7 with TRBJ2-5; the D is unclear. This CDR3 contains 14 residues. Germline CDR1 and CDR2: SSHAT and FNYEAQ (reference sequence). CDR3 amino acids: CASSSSLGQETQYF. CDR3 DNA: TGTGCTAGCAGCTCGTCCCTTGGGCAAGAGACCCAGTACTTC.

CDR3 nucleotides: TGTGCCAGCAGCCAAATTAGGATGTTGGAGACCCAGTACTTC. It translates to CASSQIRMLETQYF. The chain combines TRBV14 with TRBJ2-5, with D unresolved. The CDR3 sequence is 14 residues long. V was clipped by 2 bases and J by 5 bases, with 12 bases between them. The germline gives CDR1 SGHDN, CDR2 FVKESK.

V gene TRBV13 combines with J gene TRBJ2-1; 10 positions match TRBD2. This CDR3 is 16 amino acids long. With V trimmed by 1 base and J by 8 bases, 8 bases remained unmatched. Germline CDR1 PRHDT, CDR2 FYEKMQ (reference sequence). This chain's CDR3 is CASSLERLAGVYEQFF. In nucleotides, the CDR3 is TGTGCCAGCAGCTTAGAGCGGCTAGCGGGAGTCTATGAGCAGTTCTTC.

The chain is built from TRBV6-1 and TRBJ2-7, with 8 nucleotides matching TRBD1. This CDR3 comprises 13 residues. J gave up 8 bases and V 2 bases, and 5 bases lay outside the gene matches. CDR1 and CDR2 (germline): MNHNS, SASEGT. CDR3 in amino acids: CASSEFDRGKQYF. DNA of the CDR3: TGTGCCAGCAGTGAATTCGACAGGGGTAAGCAGTACTTC.

V and J are TRBV7-8 and TRBJ2-3; D remains ambiguous. In germline, CDR1 is SGHVS, CDR2 FQNEAQ. The CDR3 spans 13 residues. Trimming removed 2 bases from V and 5 bases from J, with 8 bases in between. Written as DNA, the CDR3 is TGTGCCAGCAGCTTATCCCCTCTAGATACGCAGTATTTT. This encodes CASSLSPLDTQYF.

The chain recombines TRBV5-1 with TRBJ2-5, with 7 bases lining up with TRBD2. Germline trimming cut 0 bases from V and 3 bases from J; bases unmatched to any gene: 5. The CDR3 is made up of 15 amino acids. From germline, CDR1 is SGHRS and CDR2 YFSETQ. DNA for the CDR3: TGCGCCAGCAGCTTGGTTCCAGCGGGAAAAGAGACCCAGTACTTC. This translates into CASSLVPAGKETQYF.

The J gene is TRBJ2-4, the V gene TRBV2; the D gene is possibly TRBD2 (6 bases). The germline V gene has CDR1 SNHLY and CDR2 FYNNEI. Trimming cost V 6 bases and J 9 bases, with 9 bases left between them. CDR3 length: 11 amino acids. As DNA, the CDR3 is TGTGCCAGCAGCGCCGGGAGCATTCAGTACTTC. Protein product: CASSAGSIQYF.

This clone was recorded a few times. The gene calls are TRBV19 and TRBJ1-5; D gene uncertain. V was pared by 5 bases and J by 5 bases, with 10 bases between. The CDR3 spans 13 residues. The V gene's germline CDR1 is LNHDA and CDR2 SQIVND (reference sequence). CDR3 in DNA: TGTGCCAGTAGTCCCGGGTGGGATCAGCCCCAGCATTTT. Its translation is CASSPGWDQPQHF.